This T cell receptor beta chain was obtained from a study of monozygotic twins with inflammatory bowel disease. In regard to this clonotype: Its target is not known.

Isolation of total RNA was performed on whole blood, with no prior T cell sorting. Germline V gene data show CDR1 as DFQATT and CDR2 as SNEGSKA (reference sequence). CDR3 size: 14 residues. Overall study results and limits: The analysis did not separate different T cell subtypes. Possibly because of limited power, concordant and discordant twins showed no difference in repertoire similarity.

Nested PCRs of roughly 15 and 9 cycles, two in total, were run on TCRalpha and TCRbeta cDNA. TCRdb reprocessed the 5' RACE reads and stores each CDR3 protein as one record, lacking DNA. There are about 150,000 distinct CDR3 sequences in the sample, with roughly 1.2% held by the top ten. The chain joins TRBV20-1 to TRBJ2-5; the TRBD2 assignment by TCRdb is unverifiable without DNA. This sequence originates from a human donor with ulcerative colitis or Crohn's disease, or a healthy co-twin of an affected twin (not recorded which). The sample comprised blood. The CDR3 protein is CSARATSGAGTQYF.